A single sample gave rise to the 20 T cell receptor beta chains below, sequenced in a study of early T cells in non-severe SARS-CoV-2 infection. TCRdb re-called the 5' RACE reads through MiXCR, storing one row per CDR3 protein. The repertoire holds 85,000 to 95,000 distinct CDR3 sequences, with 14% to 15% as singletons. What was sequenced was whole blood. The receptor set was obtained from an adult who was a healthcare worker with PCR-confirmed SARS-CoV-2 infection or an uninfected control (not recorded which).

This clonotype was counted at least ten times. This rearrangement joins TRBV7-2 to TRBJ2-3; 11 bases fit TRBD2. Trimming cost V 4 bases and J 4 bases; bases outside gene matches: 16. This CDR3 is built from 19 residues. CDR1 and CDR2 (germline): SGHTA, FQGNSA. CDR3 loop: CASSSQARLAGGVADTQYF. The DNA of the CDR3 is TGTGCCAGCAGCTCCCAGGCCCGTCTAGCGGGGGGTGTTGCAGATACGCAGTATTTT. Filled out from reference TRBV7-2 and TRBJ2-3, the complete variable domain reads GAGVSQSPSNKVTEKGKDVELRCDPISGHTALYWYRQSLGQGLEFLIYFQGNSAPDKSGLPSDRFSAERTGGSVSTLTIQRTQQEDSAVYLCASSSQARLAGGVADTQYFGPGTRLTVL.

The chain recombines TRBV6-6 with TRBJ2-5; D perhaps matches TRBD2 (5 bases). The CDR3 runs to 15 residues. With 0 bases removed from V and 1 base from J, the gap between germline ends came to 9 bases. Germline V lookup: CDR1 MNHNY, CDR2 SVGAGI (reference sequence). The CDR3 loop is CASSYSLASQETQYF. In DNA form, the CDR3 reads TGTGCCAGCAGTTACTCTTTAGCGAGCCAAGAGACCCAGTACTTC.

The chain uses TRBV7-2 and TRBJ2-7; D not certain. Trimming stripped 4 bases from V and 3 bases from J, with 13 bases between. Germline assignment: CDR1 SGHTA and CDR2 FQGNSA. The CDR3 runs 14 residues. CDR3: CASSSNPLHYEQYV. CDR3 nucleotides: TGTGCCAGCAGCTCGAACCCACTACACTACGAGCAGTACGTC.

This clonotype was seen many times. The V gene is TRBV7-8, the J gene TRBJ1-5, with TRBD1 matching over 8 bases. The CDR3 totals 14 residues. V trimming: 2 bases; J trimming: 5 bases; junction bases outside the gene matches: 2. In germline, CDR1 is SGHVS, CDR2 FQNEAQ. As DNA, the CDR3 is TGTGCCAGCAGCTTAATGGACAGGGATCAGCCCCAGCATTTT. Protein product: CASSLMDRDQPQHF.

The sample holds a few counts of this clonotype. This chain uses TRBV5-4 with TRBJ2-7, with D possibly matching TRBD1 (6 bases). The CDR3 consists of 13 residues. Trimming removed 2 bases from V and 5 bases from J, with 11 bases in between. CDR1 is SGHNT and CDR2 is YYREEE in the germline V gene (reference sequence). DNA of the CDR3: TGTGCCAGCAGCTTCTACAGGGACCACGAGCAGTACGTC. Its translation: CASSFYRDHEQYV.

In its sample, this clonotype was seen a few times. The chain recombines TRBV5-4 with TRBJ2-5, with 10 bases fitting TRBD2. Germline CDR1 reads SGHNT; CDR2 reads YYREEE (reference sequence). This CDR3 contains 15 residues. After removal of 2 bases from V and 5 bases from J, the junction contained 6 bases not matched to a gene. For the CDR3, the DNA is TGTGCCAGCAGCTTCGAACTAGCGGGGATGGAGACCCAGTACTTC. It translates to CASSFELAGMETQYF.

This clonotype has only a few counts. This chain uses TRBV5-6 with TRBJ1-1, with 7 bases aligning to TRBD1. This CDR3 comprises 14 residues. Germline V gives CDR1 SGHDT, CDR2 YYEEEE. Trimming at V came to 0 bases and at J to 5 bases, leaving 4 bases not matched to a gene. The CDR3 DNA is TGTGCCAGCAGCTTGGGACAGGGATGGACTGAAGCTTTCTTT. This gives the protein CASSLGQGWTEAFF.

This rearrangement joins TRBV3-1 to TRBJ1-6; D gene uncertain. This CDR3 spans 12 amino acids. The germline V gene has CDR1 LGHDT and CDR2 YNNKEL (reference sequence). The V end lost 3 bases, the J end lost 11 bases, and 8 bases lay between the germline ends. The CDR3 coding sequence is TGTGCCAGCAGCCAGGGGTTACCACCCCTCCACTTT. Protein sequence: CASSQGLPPLHF.

This clonotype was counted at least ten times. J is TRBJ2-5 and V is TRBV5-1; possibly TRBD2 for D (5 bases). CDR3 length: 14 amino acids. Looked up from germline, CDR1 is SGHRS and CDR2 is YFSETQ. V was shortened by 0 bases and J by 0 bases, with 6 bases between the two germline ends. CDR3 sequence: CASSLASYQETQYF. The CDR3 DNA follows: TGCGCCAGCAGCTTGGCTAGCTACCAAGAGACCCAGTACTTC.

In this sample, this clonotype turned up many times. The chain joins TRBV5-5 to TRBJ2-3, with 8 bases aligning to TRBD1. V was pared by 5 bases and J by 7 bases, with 12 bases of the junction left unmatched. CDR1 is SGHKS and CDR2 is YYEKEE in the germline V gene (reference sequence). This CDR3 is 15 amino acids long. As DNA, the CDR3 is TGTGCCAGCAGACTTGACAGGGGAGATTGGAATACGCAGTATTTT. Residues: CASRLDRGDWNTQYF.

V is TRBV7-9 and J is TRBJ2-7; 8 positions agree with TRBD2. The CDR3 consists of 14 residues. V was pared by 4 bases and J by 3 bases, with 5 bases of the junction left unmatched. The germline gives CDR1 SEHNR, CDR2 FQNEAQ (reference sequence). In DNA, the CDR3 is TGTGCCAGCAGCTACAGCGGGGGCCGCTACGAGCAGTACGTC. Residues: CASSYSGGRYEQYV.

This chain joins TRBV12-3 or TRBV12-4 and TRBJ2-5, with D unclear. Trimming stripped 8 bases from V and 4 bases from J, with 8 bases between. CDR3 length: 11 residues. CDR3 in amino acids: CASSSGETQYF. CDR3 nucleotide sequence: TGTGCCAGCTCATCTGGAGAGACCCAGTACTTC.

The chain links TRBV5-1 to TRBJ2-4, with TRBD1 identical over 8 bases. The length of the CDR3 is 15 residues. The germline V gene encodes CDR1 SGHRS and CDR2 YFSETQ. V shed 0 bases, J shed 5 bases, and the junction held 4 bases outside the gene matches. CDR3 bases: TGCGCCAGCAGCTTGGACAGGGGGACGGAAAACATTCAGTACTTC. Protein: CASSLDRGTENIQYF. Full variable domain (remainder filled in from reference TRBV5-1 and TRBJ2-4): KAGVTQTPRYLIKTRGQQVTLSCSPISGHRSVSWYQQTPGQGLQFLFEYFSETQRNKGNFPGRFSGRQFSNSRSEMNVSTLELGDSALYLCASSLDRGTENIQYFGAGTRLSVL.

V and J are TRBV7-9 and TRBJ2-5; 7 bases agree with TRBD1. The CDR3 is made up of 14 amino acids. The V segment lost 6 bases and the J segment 5 bases; nucleotides outside the gene matches: 9. Looked up from germline, CDR1 is SEHNR and CDR2 is FQNEAQ (reference sequence). CDR3 sequence (DNA): TGTGCCAGCAGAGGGGACAGCCATAGTGAGACCCAGTACTTC. Encoded protein: CASRGDSHSETQYF.

The table lists this clonotype with a few counts. The chain uses TRBV7-2 and TRBJ1-6; the match to TRBD1 covers 7 bases. Trimming at V came to 7 bases and at J to 8 bases, leaving 8 bases not matched to a gene. The CDR3 runs to 14 residues. Germline CDR1 and CDR2: SGHTA and FQGNSA. In DNA, the CDR3 is TGTGCCAGCACCCACGACAGGGCCGATTCACCCCTCCACTTT. Its translation: CASTHDRADSPLHF.

CDR3 amino acids: CASSQRQLYGYTF. The CDR3 DNA reads as TGTGCCAGCAGCCAAAGGCAGCTCTATGGCTACACCTTC. The gene calls are TRBV3-1 and TRBJ1-2; D gene uncertain. V shed 2 bases and J shed 4 bases, with 8 bases lying between them. The CDR3 runs to 13 residues. Germline V CDR1 and CDR2: LGHDT, YNNKEL (reference sequence).

There are a few counts of this clonotype. The rearrangement joins TRBV6-1 to TRBJ2-2, with D unclear. This CDR3 contains 14 residues. Germline-derived CDR1 and CDR2 are MNHNS and SASEGT. Deletions cut 1 base from V and 6 bases from J, with 9 bases between. The CDR3 bases are TGTGCCAGCAGTGAAGTGTTAGTCCCCGGGGAGCTGTTTTTT. It translates to CASSEVLVPGELFF.

The chain couples TRBV2 to TRBJ1-2, with D unresolved. Trimming cost V 6 bases and J 4 bases, with 15 bases left between them. CDR3 length: 14 residues. Germline V gene sequence: CDR1 SNHLY, CDR2 FYNNEI. The CDR3 nucleotides are TGTGCCAGCAGATTCCAAGGGCAGAGCTATGGCTACACCTTC. It specifies CASRFQGQSYGYTF. The full variable domain, its missing parts supplied by reference TRBV2 and TRBJ1-2, is EPEVTQTPSHQVTQMGQEVILRCVPISNHLYFYWYRQILGQKVEFLVSFYNNEISEKSEIFDDQFSVERPDGSNFTLKIRSTKLEDSAMYFCASRFQGQSYGYTFGSGTRLTVV.

The V and J genes are TRBV12-3 or TRBV12-4 and TRBJ1-1; D gene uncertain. V was shortened by 5 bases and J by 4 bases, with 14 bases between the two germline ends. This CDR3 has 14 amino acids. The CDR3 bases are TGTGCCAGCAGTCCGAGGGAGGTAGGCACTGAAGCTTTCTTT. Amino acids: CASSPREVGTEAFF.

The table lists this clonotype with many counts. The chain recombines TRBV6-2 or TRBV6-3 with TRBJ2-5, with 10 bases that match TRBD1. The V gene's germline CDR1 is MNHEY and CDR2 SVGEGT. With 0 bases clipped from V and 7 bases from J, the junction kept 14 bases outside the gene matches. This CDR3 has 18 amino acids. The CDR3: CASSYSSTGQGRRRTQYF. The DNA for the CDR3 is TGTGCCAGCAGTTACTCATCGACGGGACAGGGGAGAAGGCGGACCCAGTACTTC.